These T cell receptor beta chains were read from a single sample in a study of blood T cell repertoires in COVID-19. The method was immunoSEQ multiplex PCR; TCRdb's version includes in-frame clones alone and lacks a portion of them. Of over 60,000 clones in the sample, about 87% were seen once. Sequenced material: peripheral blood. These receptor sequences come from a man aged 65 to 85 with acute or convalescent COVID-19. Each CDR3 is given with its conserved first and last residue. A D gene is named only where the DNA matches it firmly. For some rows the clone size is stated as once, few or many, or as a class when expanded; others skip it.

d_call j_call v_call clone_size cdr3_nt cdr3_aa
- TRBJ1-2 TRBV10-3 - TGTGCCATCACCGGCGGGGCCGATAACTATGGCTACACCTTC CAITGGADNYGYTF
TRBD2 TRBJ2-1 TRBV18 - TGTGCCAGCTCACTTAGAAGGACTAGCTACAATGAGCAGTTCTTC CASSLRRTSYNEQFF
- TRBJ1-4 TRBV6-1 few TGTGCCAGCAGTGAATATTCAGGTACCTATGAAAAACTGTTTTTT CASSEYSGTYEKLFF
- TRBJ2-5 TRBV14 - TGTGCCAGCAGCCAAGAGAGGCAGACCCAGTACTTC CASSQERQTQYF
TRBD1 TRBJ2-2 TRBV7-2 - TGTGCCAGCAGCGTGGACAGGGCGTCCGGGGAGCTGTTTTTT CASSVDRASGELFF
- TRBJ2-2 TRBV6-5 - TGTGCCGGCAGGACACAAGAATTCACCGGGGAGCTGTTTTTT CAGRTQEFTGELFF
- TRBJ1-1 TRBV5-6 - TGTGCCAGCAGCTTGGGTGGAGGGCGGAACACTGAAGCTTTCTTT CASSLGGGRNTEAFF
- TRBJ1-1 TRBV13 - TGTGCCAGCAGCTCGACGGGTACTGGAGCTTTCTTT CASSSTGTGAFF
TRBD1 TRBJ1-1 TRBV5-1 few TGCGCCAGCAGGATGGGTACCGGGACAGGGAGTACTGAAGCTTTCTTT CASRMGTGTGSTEAFF
TRBD2 TRBJ2-7 TRBV7-3 once TGTGCCAGCAGCTTAGACCCCAGCGGGAGAGGCGTCGAGCAGTACTTC CASSLDPSGRGVEQYF
- TRBJ2-2 TRBV12-3/TRBV12-4 - TGTGCCAGCAGCCGTATCGGGGAGCTGTTTTTT CASSRIGELFF
TRBD1 TRBJ2-4 TRBV5-6 once TGTGCCAGCAGCCCAACGGGACAGGGGATCGTAGACATTCAGTACTTC CASSPTGQGIVDIQYF
- TRBJ2-3 TRBV7-3 - TGTGCCAGCAGCTGGGGGCCTAGCGGCGGCACAGATACGCAGTATTTT CASSWGPSGGTDTQYF
TRBD1 TRBJ2-5 TRBV5-4 - TGTGCCAGCAGCTTGGCCCAGACAGGGGCAGAGACCCAGTACTTC CASSLAQTGAETQYF
- TRBJ1-2 TRBV9 - TGTGCCAGCAGCGCGCGGGTAGGTGGCTACACCTTC CASSARVGGYTF
- TRBJ2-5 TRBV18 - TGTGCCAGCTCACTCGGGGGACTTACGGGGCAAGAGACCCAGTACTTC CASSLGGLTGQETQYF
TRBD2 TRBJ2-1 TRBV19 - TGTGCCAGTGCCATCGGGGCGGGAGGGCTTGATGAGCAGTTCTTC CASAIGAGGLDEQFF
- TRBJ1-6 TRBV4-2 - TGTGCCAGCAGCCAAGAACGCCGGGAGTCCTCACCCCTCCACTTT CASSQERRESSPLHF
- TRBJ2-1 TRBV7-8 - TGTGCCAGCAGCTTACTAGAACGGAGTGAGCAGTTCTTC CASSLLERSEQFF
- TRBJ2-2 TRBV10-3 once TGTGCCATCATGGTGGAGGGAAAAACCGGGGAGCTGTTTTTT CAIMVEGKTGELFF
- TRBJ1-2 TRBV2 - TGTGCCAGCAGTGAAGCGAAAACAGGTCTGCGTGGCTACACCTTC CASSEAKTGLRGYTF
- TRBJ1-2 TRBV6-4 - TGTGCCAGCAGTGACGGGCGTTATGGCTACACCTTC CASSDGRYGYTF
TRBD2 TRBJ2-5 TRBV28 - TGTGCCAGCAGGGTGGGAGGGGTTGAGACCCAGTACTTC CASRVGGVETQYF
- TRBJ2-7 TRBV12-3/TRBV12-4 - TGTGCCAGCAGTTTCCTGGCTTACGAGCAGTACTTC CASSFLAYEQYF
TRBD2 TRBJ2-7 TRBV28 few TGTGCCAGCAGTTTAGCTAGCGGGAGCATCTCCTACGAGCAGTACTTC CASSLASGSISYEQYF
- TRBJ2-2 TRBV19 few TGTGCCAGTACGGCTAGCCATAACACCGGGGAGCTGTTTTTT CASTASHNTGELFF
TRBD2 TRBJ2-3 TRBV6-4 - TGTGCCAGCAGCGAACTAGCGGGGGGTCTGGCAGATACGCAGTATTTT CASSELAGGLADTQYF
TRBD2 TRBJ2-2 TRBV7-3 - TGTGCCAGCAGCCTAGAGTCGGGAGGCCCGGACACCGGGGAGCTGTTTTTT CASSLESGGPDTGELFF
- TRBJ1-5 TRBV10-3 once TGTGCCATCAGTGAGTCTCAGGATCAGCCCCAGCATTTT CAISESQDQPQHF
- TRBJ1-1 TRBV18 few TGTGCCAGCTCACCGTCCGGGGAAAACACTGAAGCTTTCTTT CASSPSGENTEAFF
- TRBJ1-2 TRBV7-9 - TGTGCCAGCAGCTTACCTTTAGGCTACACCTTC CASSLPLGYTF
TRBD1 TRBJ1-1 TRBV28 - TGTGCCAGCAGGGTGACAGGGGGGATGAACACTGAAGCTTTCTTT CASRVTGGMNTEAFF
- TRBJ1-2 TRBV4-2 - TGTGCCAGCAAGAGTTTTAACTATGGCTACACCTTC CASKSFNYGYTF
TRBD2 TRBJ2-1 TRBV20-1 - TGCAGTGCTAGTCGGACTAGAGGCCGCCGTTTCTTC CSASRTRGRRFF
TRBD2 TRBJ2-4 TRBV12-3/TRBV12-4 - TGTGCCAGCAGCCCACGGGGGGACATTCAGTACTTC CASSPRGDIQYF
- TRBJ1-1 TRBV4-1 - TGCGCCAGCAACTCTTACGGGGGGAACACTGAAGCTTTCTTT CASNSYGGNTEAFF
- TRBJ1-4 TRBV7-9 few TGTGCCAGCAGTCTCAGTGAAAGTAATGAAAAACTGTTTTTT CASSLSESNEKLFF
- TRBJ1-5 TRBV6-5 - TGTGCCAGCAGTTACTCTTTATTCGGCAATCAGCCCCAGCATTTT CASSYSLFGNQPQHF
TRBD1 TRBJ1-1 TRBV3-1/TRBV3-2 - TGTGCCAGCAGCCAAAGGACAGGGGGAACTGAAGCTTTCTTT CASSQRTGGTEAFF
TRBD1 TRBJ1-4 TRBV5-1 - TGCGCCAGCAGCCCGGGGATGGGGGGACAGCCTTTGAATGAAAAACTGTTTTTT CASSPGMGGQPLNEKLFF
- TRBJ1-2 TRBV24-1 - TGTGCCAAACAAGTTCTTAGGGGGGGCTACACCTTC CAKQVLRGGYTF
TRBD1 TRBJ1-2 TRBV18 few TGTGCCAGCTCACCACCTGGGACGGGACAGTCCTTCGGCTACACCTTC CASSPPGTGQSFGYTF
TRBD2 TRBJ2-2 TRBV19 - TGTGCCAGTAGTATAGTCCCCGGGCTAGCGGCAAACACCGGGGAGCTGTTTTTT CASSIVPGLAANTGELFF
- TRBJ1-4 TRBV5-1 - TGCGCCAGCAGCCCGGACGGACTTAATGAAAAACTGTTTTTT CASSPDGLNEKLFF
- TRBJ1-2 TRBV14 - TGTGCCAGCGAAAGGTGGGCAGGGTATGGCTACACCTTC CASERWAGYGYTF
- TRBJ2-2 TRBV5-1 few TGCGCCAGCAGCCCGAGGCAGCTCACCGGGGAGCTGTTTTTT CASSPRQLTGELFF
TRBD1 TRBJ1-6 TRBV6-5 - TGTGCCAGCAGTTCGACAGGGGGCCTCTATAATTCACCCCTCCACTTT CASSSTGGLYNSPLHF
TRBD1 TRBJ1-2 TRBV27 - TGTGCCAGCAGTCCCTGGAGGGGGCCGTTTGGCTACACCTTC CASSPWRGPFGYTF
- TRBJ2-7 TRBV5-1 few TGCGCCAGCAGCGGGAGGGTCAGGGGGCCATCCTCCGAGCAGTACTTC CASSGRVRGPSSEQYF
TRBD2 TRBJ2-1 TRBV20-1 - TGCAGTGCTAGTTCGGGGGGGCCCCTCAATGAGCAGTTCTTC CSASSGGPLNEQFF
- TRBJ2-3 TRBV18 once TGTGCCAGCAAACCGACAGGAGCTAGCACAGATACGCAGTATTTT CASKPTGASTDTQYF